This entry lists 25 T cell receptor beta chains sequenced from one sample in a study of cytomegalovirus exposure and HLA in healthy donors. 13 Jbeta primers and 60 Vbeta primers were used for the PCR. TCRdb's copy holds only in-frame clones and misses some; the assay was immunoSEQ multiplex PCR. The sample has 200,000 to 250,000 clones; almost 85% are singletons. Sequenced input: PBMCs. The receptors originated from a woman between 40 and 50 years old in good health and CMV-seronegative.

On this clone itself: This sample also contains other DNA sequences that code for the same CDR3. The rearrangement uses TRBV7-2 and TRBJ1-5, with D possibly matching TRBD1 (5 bases). The germline V gene encodes CDR1 SGHTA and CDR2 FQGNSA. This CDR3 region has 14 residues. Trimming pared 0 bases from V and 7 bases from J, leaving 10 bases between. In nucleotides, the CDR3 is TGTGCCAGCAGCTTAGCGGGGGGAGACCAGCCCCAGCATTTT. This translates into CASSLAGGDQPQHF.

DNA for the CDR3: TGTGCCAGCAGTGTCCTCGTGGGCTACACCTTC. Amino acid sequence: CASSVLVGYTF. The chain links TRBV2 to TRBJ1-2; no reliable D call. The CDR3 covers 11 residues. CDR1 and CDR2 (germline): SNHLY, FYNNEI. V shed 4 bases and J shed 8 bases, with 8 bases lying between them.

This clone showed up just once. The genes are TRBV28 and TRBJ1-2; D is unresolved. CDR1 is MDHEN, CDR2 SYDVKM, per germline. The length of the CDR3 is 12 residues. The V end was cut by 6 bases, the J end by 5 bases, with 10 bases between. CDR3: CASRLREYGYTF. CDR3 DNA sequence: TGTGCCAGCAGGTTAAGAGAGTATGGCTACACCTTC.

CDR3 DNA sequence: TGTGCCAGCGGGACAGGGGATTATGAGACCCAGTACTTC. Amino acids: CASGTGDYETQYF. The chain couples TRBV7-6 to TRBJ2-5; TRBD1 matches at 10 bases. The CDR3 loop spans 13 amino acids. Germline V gene data show CDR1 as SGHVS and CDR2 as FNYEAQ. Trimming took 8 bases from V and 5 from J; bases not matched to a gene: 5.

With respect to this clone: Other DNA sequences within the sample encode an identical CDR3. The chain joins TRBV15 to TRBJ1-1; unclear D gene. The CDR3 runs 16 residues. Germline assignment: CDR1 LNHNV and CDR2 YYDKDF (reference sequence). Trimming stripped 3 bases from V and 1 base from J, with 15 bases between. The CDR3 DNA is TGTGCCACCAGCAGGGAGGGCCAGTCGGCGAACACTGAAGCTTTCTTT. This codes for CATSREGQSANTEAFF.

This chain joins TRBV9 and TRBJ2-5; 11 nucleotides match TRBD2. This CDR3 has 16 residues. V was pared by 4 bases and J by 2 bases, with 7 bases of the junction left unmatched. Per germline, CDR1 SGDLS and CDR2 YYNGEE. CDR3 in amino acids: CASSLGTSGFQETQYF. The DNA of the CDR3 is TGTGCCAGCAGCCTCGGGACTAGCGGATTTCAAGAGACCCAGTACTTC. Full variable domain (missing parts from reference TRBV9 and TRBJ2-5): DSGVTQTPKHLITATGQRVTLRCSPRSGDLSVYWYQQSLDQGLQFLIQYYNGEERAKGNILERFSAQQFPDLHSELNLSSLELGDSALYFCASSLGTSGFQETQYFGPGTRLLVL.

This clone was observed once. The rearrangement links TRBV7-9 to TRBJ2-7, with a tentative D call TRBD2 (5 bases). Germline CDR1 reads SEHNR; CDR2 reads FQNEAQ (reference sequence). V lost 1 base and J 2 bases, leaving 9 bases between the germline ends. This CDR3 has 14 amino acids. Written as DNA, the CDR3 is TGTGCCAGCAGCTTAGGGACTGCTACCTACGAGCAGTACTTC. Its translation: CASSLGTATYEQYF.

The CDR3 sequence is CASSNRGTHEQYF. In nucleotides, the CDR3 is TGTGCCAGTAGTAACAGGGGCACCCACGAGCAGTACTTC. The J gene is TRBJ2-7, the V gene TRBV19, with 7 bases lining up with TRBD1. The CDR3 consists of 13 residues. V lost 4 bases, J lost 5 bases, and 5 bases stayed unmatched. The germline V gene has CDR1 LNHDA and CDR2 SQIVND (reference sequence).

This chain joins TRBV6-5 and TRBJ1-1; 7 nucleotides line up with TRBD1. CDR3 length equals 14 residues. V dropped 5 bases and J dropped 1; count of bases not matched to a gene: 4. Germline V gives CDR1 MNHEY, CDR2 SVGAGI. The CDR3 sequence is CASSRQGPNTEAFF. CDR3 in DNA: TGTGCCAGCAGTCGACAGGGCCCGAACACTGAAGCTTTCTTT.

The chain couples TRBV7-2 to TRBJ1-1; the D gene is possibly TRBD1 (5 bases). This CDR3 has 16 amino acids. V lost 1 base and J lost 0, with 12 bases in between. Germline lookup yields CDR1 SGHTA and CDR2 FQGNSA. The chain's CDR3 is CASSLGPMDMNTEAFF. Written as DNA, the CDR3 is TGTGCCAGCAGCTTAGGTCCGATGGACATGAACACTGAAGCTTTCTTT.

V usage is TRBV7-2 and J usage is TRBJ2-5; 9 positions agree with TRBD1. Germline values: CDR1 SGHTA, CDR2 FQGNSA. Unmatched junction bases numbered 10, after V lost 5 bases and J lost 3 bases. This CDR3 spans 16 amino acids. CDR3 loop: CASSRLPQGAEETQYF. CDR3 bases: TGTGCCAGCAGCCGACTGCCACAGGGGGCTGAAGAGACCCAGTACTTC.

V is TRBV28 and J is TRBJ2-7, with TRBD1 matching 8 bases. Germline values: CDR1 MDHEN, CDR2 SYDVKM. J lost 4 bases, V lost 5 bases, and 10 bases had no gene match. The CDR3 length is 15 residues. The CDR3 spells CASSETGGFVYEQYF. As DNA, the CDR3 is TGTGCCAGCAGTGAAACAGGGGGGTTTGTTTACGAGCAGTACTTC.

This clone was counted a few times. The genes are TRBV6-6 and TRBJ1-1; no clear D. In germline, CDR1 is MNHNY, CDR2 SVGAGI (reference sequence). Trimming left V 8 bases short and J 1 base short, with 11 bases between. The CDR3 runs 13 residues. The CDR3 protein is CASALGRNTEAFF. The CDR3 region has the DNA TGTGCCAGCGCCTTGGGGAGGAACACTGAAGCTTTCTTT.

This chain connects TRBV5-6 to TRBJ1-3; D not resolved. The CDR3 has 14 amino acids. CDR1 is SGHDT and CDR2 is YYEEEE in the germline V gene. V gave up 4 bases and J gave up 1 base, with 9 bases separating them. CDR3 bases: TGTGCCAGCAGCACGCGGGGATCTGGAAACACCATATATTTT. Protein product: CASSTRGSGNTIYF.

This sequence joins TRBV5-1 and TRBJ1-6; D is possibly TRBD1 (6 bases). The length of the CDR3 is 17 residues. V lost 0 bases, J lost 6 bases, and 16 bases lay in between. Per the germline V gene, CDR1 is SGHRS and CDR2 is YFSETQ. CDR3 sequence: CASSLATGSVRNSPLHF. The CDR3 DNA sequence: TGCGCCAGCAGCTTGGCAACAGGGTCAGTGCGTAATTCACCCCTCCACTTT.

The chain combines TRBV11-3 with TRBJ2-3; TRBD1 matches 7 bases. Per the germline V gene, CDR1 is SGHNT and CDR2 is YENEEA. The CDR3 extends over 14 amino acids. Unmatched junction bases numbered 2, after V lost 5 bases and J lost 0 bases. This CDR3 reads CASSQQGSTDTQYF. The CDR3 bases are TGTGCCAGCAGCCAACAGGGGAGCACAGATACGCAGTATTTT.

The chain's CDR3 is CASSLARGSGGYEQYF. The CDR3 nucleotides read TGTGCCAGCAGCTTAGCGCGAGGTAGCGGGGGCTACGAGCAGTACTTC. The V and J genes are TRBV7-9 and TRBJ2-7; 9 nucleotides agree with TRBD2. Germline CDR1 SEHNR, CDR2 FQNEAQ (reference sequence). V shed 0 bases and J 3 bases; nucleotides not matched to a gene: 6. The CDR3 length is 16 residues.

This clone occurred a few times. V gene TRBV4-2 combines with J gene TRBJ2-7, with D unclear. The CDR3 runs to 15 residues. Germline CDR1 LGHNA, CDR2 YNFKEQ. The germline V and J ends were trimmed by 0 bases and 0 bases, with 9 bases remaining between them. The CDR3 loop is CASSQDRSLSYEQYF. The CDR3, as DNA: TGTGCCAGCAGCCAAGACAGGTCCCTCTCCTACGAGCAGTACTTC.

The gene calls are TRBV7-9 and TRBJ2-5, with TRBD1 matching 9 bases. This CDR3 is 13 amino acids long. V lost 4 bases to trimming and J lost 7 bases; unmatched junction nucleotides: 4. The germline V gene has CDR1 SEHNR and CDR2 FQNEAQ (reference sequence). Written as DNA, the CDR3 is TGTGCCAGCAGCTCGACAGGGGGAGCGACCCAGTACTTC. Protein product: CASSSTGGATQYF.

The chain is built from TRBV6-1 and TRBJ2-6; 9 nucleotides align to TRBD1. The V and J ends lost 6 bases and 0 bases, in that order; junction bases with no gene match: 12. The germline V gene has CDR1 MNHNS and CDR2 SASEGT. This CDR3 has 19 amino acids. The CDR3 region is CASRERGDRASSGANVLTF. CDR3 nucleotides: TGTGCCAGCAGGGAAAGGGGGGACAGGGCTTCCTCTGGGGCCAACGTCCTGACTTTC.

V gene TRBV27 combines with J gene TRBJ2-3, with no clear D. Trimming stripped 5 bases from V and 1 base from J, with 7 bases between. CDR3 length equals 13 residues. In germline, CDR1 is MNHEY, CDR2 SMNVEV (reference sequence). CDR3 sequence reads: CASSAPGTDTQYF. The DNA of the CDR3 is TGTGCCAGCAGTGCCCCGGGCACAGATACGCAGTATTTT.

This sequence joins TRBV4-1 and TRBJ2-7; D perhaps matches TRBD2 (5 bases). CDR1 MGHRA and CDR2 YSYEKL come from the germline V gene. V was cut by 2 bases and J by 7 bases, with 15 bases left in between. CDR3 length: 14 residues. CDR3 sequence (DNA): TGCGCCAGCAGCCAACCCGGGAAAGGGCGGGAGCAGTACTTC. The encoded protein is CASSQPGKGREQYF.

This chain links TRBV19 with TRBJ2-1, with 8 nucleotides matching TRBD1. The V gene end was trimmed by 5 bases and the J gene end by 8 bases; junction bases not matched to a gene: 14. The germline gives CDR1 LNHDA, CDR2 SQIVND (reference sequence). The CDR3 consists of 16 residues. The CDR3 protein is CASSYNPAGGQDEQFF. In nucleotides, the CDR3 is TGTGCCAGTAGTTACAATCCGGCAGGGGGCCAGGATGAGCAGTTCTTC.

This clone was recorded once. V is TRBV18 and J is TRBJ1-5, with D possibly TRBD1 on 5 matching bases. CDR3 length equals 17 residues. Germline CDR1 reads KGHSH; CDR2 reads LQKENI. Trimming shortened V by 2 bases and J by 0 bases, and 14 bases separated the two germline ends. The CDR3 sequence: CASSPIGAAYSNQPQHF. In nucleotides, the CDR3 is TGTGCCAGCTCACCAATTGGGGCGGCATATAGCAATCAGCCCCAGCATTTT.

This chain joins TRBV11-3 and TRBJ2-7, with TRBD1 matching over 8 bases. With V trimmed by 6 bases and J by 6 bases, 13 bases remained unmatched. The CDR3 consists of 15 residues. Germline CDR1 and CDR2: SGHNT and YENEEA. The CDR3 DNA is TGTGCCAGCAGTACAACCGGGACAGGCCCCCGCGAGCAGTACTTC. Its translation is CASSTTGTGPREQYF.